The rows below give T cell receptor beta chains drawn from one sample of a study of cytomegalovirus exposure and HLA in healthy donors. Clones were sequenced by immunoSEQ multiplex PCR, and TCRdb holds only the in-frame ones, with some missing. The repertoire consists of 180,000 or so clones, with approximately 82% occurring once and the leading ten covering roughly 1.5%. The sample comprised PBMCs. Receptors originate from a male donor in good health and CMV-seronegative. Both conserved end residues are part of each CDR3. The D gene is left open where the match is weak. Clone size is given for some rows only: seen once, a few or many times, or a class if the clone is expanded.

D,V,J,size,DNA,CDR3
TRBD1,TRBV11-2,TRBJ1-1,-,TGTGCCAGCAGCCCGACAGGGGGCACTGAAGCTTTCTTT,CASSPTGGTEAFF
TRBD1,TRBV18,TRBJ2-3,-,TGTGCCAGCTCACCACCGGGCAGGGGGAGCACAGATACGCAGTATTTT,CASSPPGRGSTDTQYF
-,TRBV7-9,TRBJ1-1,-,TGTGCCAGCAGCCATAACACTGAAGCTTTCTTT,CASSHNTEAFF
TRBD1,TRBV6-5,TRBJ1-3,-,TGTGCCAGCAGTCGGGACAGCGTCTCTGGAAACACCATATATTTT,CASSRDSVSGNTIYF
-,TRBV27,TRBJ2-2,-,TGTGCCAGCAGCCTCACGGACTCATGGGCCGGGGAGCTGTTTTTT,CASSLTDSWAGELFF
-,TRBV18,TRBJ1-5,-,TGTGCCAGCTCACCGTACAGCTCCAATCAGCCCCAGCATTTT,CASSPYSSNQPQHF
-,TRBV14,TRBJ1-1,once,TGTGCCAGCAGCCAACAACAGGGAACTGAAGCTTTCTTT,CASSQQQGTEAFF
-,TRBV2,TRBJ2-7,-,TGTGCCAGCACGATACAGAACTACGAGCAGTACTTC,CASTIQNYEQYF
-,TRBV7-9,TRBJ1-5,-,TGTGCCAGCAGCTTCCAGGGGTTACAGCCCCAGCATTTT,CASSFQGLQPQHF
-,TRBV7-2,TRBJ2-1,-,TGTGCCAGCAGCCCGAGAGGGGGACTATTTAATGAGCAGTTCTTC,CASSPRGGLFNEQFF
TRBD2,TRBV7-3,TRBJ2-7,-,TGTGCCAGCAGCTTAAATAGCGGGGGCCCGTACGAGCAGTACTTC,CASSLNSGGPYEQYF
TRBD1,TRBV19,TRBJ2-7,-,TGTGCCAGTAGTATAGGGGGACAGGGTTACTCCTACGAGCAGTACTTC,CASSIGGQGYSYEQYF
TRBD2,TRBV27,TRBJ2-1,few,TGTGCCGGCGAGAGAACTAGCGGGAGAGGCAATGAGCAGTTCTTC,CAGERTSGRGNEQFF
TRBD2,TRBV29-1,TRBJ2-1,-,TGCAGCGTTGAACAGCTAGCGGCCTACAATGAGCAGTTCTTC,CSVEQLAAYNEQFF
-,TRBV9,TRBJ1-6,-,TGTGCCAGCAGCGTAGGGGGGCTGGCCCTCCACTTT,CASSVGGLALHF
TRBD2,TRBV9,TRBJ2-3,-,TGTGCCAGCAGCGTAACGGGACTAGGAACAGATACGCAGTATTTT,CASSVTGLGTDTQYF
TRBD1,TRBV5-1,TRBJ2-7,-,TGCGCCAGCAGCAGCCGGACAGGGGGTAGTTACGAGCAGTACTTC,CASSSRTGGSYEQYF
TRBD2,TRBV7-9,TRBJ2-3,-,TGTGCCAGCAGCTTAGGAAACCACGGACTAGCGGTTGGCACAGATACGCAGTATTTT,CASSLGNHGLAVGTDTQYF
TRBD1,TRBV6-6,TRBJ1-5,-,TGTGCCAGCAACCGCGACAGGGGGAAAAATCAGCCCCAGCATTTT,CASNRDRGKNQPQHF
TRBD2,TRBV9,TRBJ2-7,-,TGTGCCAGCAGCCCTAGGACTAGCGGGGGTGAGCAGTACTTC,CASSPRTSGGEQYF
-,TRBV2,TRBJ2-7,-,TGTGCCTTCTCCGGCGGTGCCCTTTCCTACGAGCAGTACTTC,CAFSGGALSYEQYF
TRBD1,TRBV9,TRBJ1-2,once,TGTGCCAGCAGCGTAGTCACAGGGGAGAATGACTATGGCTACACCTTC,CASSVVTGENDYGYTF
TRBD1,TRBV9,TRBJ2-7,-,TGTGCCAGCAGCGTAGGTGGACAGGGGTCCTACGAGCAGTACTTC,CASSVGGQGSYEQYF
-,TRBV27,TRBJ1-6,-,TGTGCCAGCAGTTTGCGCAGGCAGAATTCACCCCTCCACTTT,CASSLRRQNSPLHF
TRBD2,TRBV14,TRBJ2-3,-,TGTGCCAGCAGCCGAGGCGGGGGAGATACGCAGTATTTT,CASSRGGGDTQYF
TRBD1,TRBV5-1,TRBJ2-3,-,TGCGCCAGCAGCCTCGGACAGGGCCCAGATACGCAGTATTTT,CASSLGQGPDTQYF
TRBD1,TRBV6-5,TRBJ2-1,-,TGTGCCAGCAGCTGGGACAGCAGCTCCTACAATGAGCAGTTCTTC,CASSWDSSSYNEQFF
-,TRBV30,TRBJ1-2,-,TGTGCCTGGAGTATCGGGCAGGGTAACTCTGGCTACACCTTC,CAWSIGQGNSGYTF
TRBD1,TRBV5-8,TRBJ2-7,-,TGTGCCAGCAGCTTGTTTGGGACAGGGGGTGAAGAGCAGTACTTC,CASSLFGTGGEEQYF
-,TRBV29-1,TRBJ2-1,-,TGCAGCGAAGGCAAAAGAGGTGAGCAGTTCTTC,CSEGKRGEQFF
-,TRBV5-4,TRBJ1-1,-,TGTGCCAGCAGCTTTACGCTGGGGAGCACTGAAGCTTTCTTT,CASSFTLGSTEAFF
-,TRBV28,TRBJ1-5,-,TGTGCCAGCACCCGGTCCAATCAGCCCCAGCATTTT,CASTRSNQPQHF
TRBD2,TRBV9,TRBJ2-1,-,TGTGCCAGCAGCGTAGGTGGGCTAGCGGGAACCGACAATGAGCAGTTCTTC,CASSVGGLAGTDNEQFF